This T cell receptor (beta chain) was sequenced for a study of T cell responses to AZD1222 COVID-19 vaccine. Whole-study results and caveats: No repertoire was sampled before or during the peak T cell response, only after it. The sample set comprised mostly white British donors with more females, and clonal diversity was possibly underestimated.

This clone was counted between two and nine times. What it binds is unknown. Data came from immunoSEQ multiplex PCR; TCRdb stores just in-frame clones and leaves some out. This sample has roughly 150,000 clones, with approximately 88% found just once. Trimming removed 4 bases from V and 3 bases from J; junction bases left unmatched: 1. This CDR3 region has 14 residues. Germline-derived CDR1 and CDR2 are MNHNS and SASEGT. The sequence was collected from an adult in good health. The material sequenced was peripheral blood, taken on day 0 of MenACWY control vaccination. The rearrangement uses TRBV6-1 and TRBJ2-2; 8 bases line up with TRBD2. The CDR3 here is CASSGAGDTGELFF. In DNA form, the CDR3 reads TGTGCCAGCAGTGGAGCGGGGGACACCGGGGAGCTGTTTTTT.